The 23 T cell receptor beta chains below were found in one sample sequenced in a study of cytomegalovirus exposure and HLA in healthy donors. The PCR had 60 Vbeta and 13 Jbeta primers. Some clones are missing from TCRdb's copy, which holds only in-frame ones; the method was immunoSEQ multiplex PCR. Among 150,000 to 200,000 clones listed, around three quarters were seen once. Sequences were obtained from PBMCs. The receptors originated from a woman in her fifties or sixties in good health and CMV-seronegative.

The gene calls are TRBV11-3 and TRBJ1-3; D not certain. The V end lost 5 bases, the J end lost 0 bases, and 5 bases lay between the germline ends. The germline V gene has CDR1 SGHNT and CDR2 YENEEA. CDR3 length: 13 amino acids. In DNA form, the CDR3 reads TGTGCCAGCAGCCCCAGCTCTGGAAACACCATATATTTT. The encoded protein is CASSPSSGNTIYF.

In the case of this clone: Distinct nucleotide sequences in the sample also encode this CDR3. The rearrangement uses TRBV2 and TRBJ1-1; possible D gene TRBD1, 5 bases. Deletions cut 4 bases from V and 1 base from J, with 13 bases between. The CDR3 covers 15 residues. The germline CDR1 and CDR2 sequences are SNHLY and FYNNEI. CDR3 DNA: TGTGCCAGCAGTGTACCGGGGGTAAGGAACACTGAAGCTTTCTTT. This sequence encodes CASSVPGVRNTEAFF.

The J gene is TRBJ2-7, the V gene TRBV7-2, with TRBD1 as a possible D gene (5 bases). The CDR3 loop spans 15 amino acids. Looked up from germline, CDR1 is SGHTA and CDR2 is FQGNSA. Trimming pared 1 base from V and 5 bases from J, leaving 15 bases between. The CDR3 coding sequence is TGTGCCAGCAGCTTAGTGGGGCAGGGCGTCGACGAGCAGTACTTC. This translates into CASSLVGQGVDEQYF.

The chain combines TRBV2 with TRBJ1-2; 7 bases map to TRBD1. Losses at the gene ends were 6 bases for V and 6 bases for J; bases not matched to a gene: 7. The length of the CDR3 is 13 residues. Germline V CDR1 and CDR2: SNHLY, FYNNEI. CDR3 sequence (DNA): TGTGCCAGCAGCCGGACAGGAGGGAATGGCTACACCTTC. Translated, it gives CASSRTGGNGYTF. The variable domain in full, completed from reference TRBV2 and TRBJ1-2, reads EPEVTQTPSHQVTQMGQEVILRCVPISNHLYFYWYRQILGQKVEFLVSFYNNEISEKSEIFDDQFSVERPDGSNFTLKIRSTKLEDSAMYFCASSRTGGNGYTFGSGTRLTVV.

V is TRBV7-6 and J is TRBJ2-7; 9 bases line up with TRBD1. The V gene end was trimmed by 1 base and the J gene end by 3 bases; junction bases not matched to a gene: 4. The CDR3 loop spans 15 amino acids. Germline lookup yields CDR1 SGHVS and CDR2 FNYEAQ. The CDR3 nucleotides read TGTGCCAGCAGCTTAGGTTCGGGACAGGGCTACGAGCAGTACTTC. Encoded protein: CASSLGSGQGYEQYF.

Here the CDR3 DNA reads TGTGCCAGCAGCCCCCCCGGGACTAGCGGATACAATGAGCAGTTCTTC. This gives the protein CASSPPGTSGYNEQFF. V usage is TRBV9 and J usage is TRBJ2-1, with 11 positions matching TRBD2. This CDR3 has 16 residues. Per germline, CDR1 SGDLS and CDR2 YYNGEE. With V trimmed by 4 bases and J by 4 bases, 7 bases remained unmatched.

This chain connects TRBV28 to TRBJ1-2; D is uncertain. This CDR3 has 12 amino acids. Germline assignment: CDR1 MDHEN and CDR2 SYDVKM. Trimming removed 5 bases at V and 1 base at J, with 5 bases between. The chain's CDR3 is CASSTVNYGYTF. For the CDR3, the DNA is TGTGCCAGCAGTACAGTTAACTATGGCTACACCTTC.

The chain uses TRBV5-1 and TRBJ1-5, with 9 bases aligning to TRBD1. The length of the CDR3 is 13 residues. The J segment lost 5 bases and the V segment lost 3 bases, leaving 0 bases of the junction unmatched. CDR1 and CDR2 from the germline V gene are SGHRS and YFSETQ. The CDR3 DNA reads as TGCGCCAGCAGCTGGGACAGGGATCAGCCCCAGCATTTT. It specifies CASSWDRDQPQHF.

This clone was seen a single time. This chain connects TRBV7-8 to TRBJ2-7; TRBD1 aligns across 8 bases. Germline CDR1 reads SGHVS; CDR2 reads FQNEAQ. The V segment lost 2 bases and the J segment 2 bases; nucleotides outside the gene matches: 5. The CDR3 extends over 15 amino acids. The CDR3 sequence: CASSLMGTGPYEQYF. The DNA of the CDR3 is TGTGCCAGCAGCTTAATGGGGACAGGACCCTACGAGCAGTACTTC.

This rearrangement joins TRBV6-1 to TRBJ1-5; a possible D gene is TRBD1 (5 bases). This CDR3 has 15 amino acids. From germline, CDR1 is MNHNS and CDR2 SASEGT. The V end was cut by 4 bases, the J end by 5 bases, with 15 bases between. The CDR3 sequence is CASSGGLGGDQPQHF. CDR3 nucleotides: TGTGCCAGCAGTGGGGGTTTGGGGGGTGATCAGCCCCAGCATTTT.

This clone was seen a single time. The rearrangement uses TRBV19 and TRBJ2-6, with 8 positions matching TRBD1. Germline lookup yields CDR1 LNHDA and CDR2 SQIVND (reference sequence). CDR3 length: 18 residues. With V trimmed by 3 bases and J by 1 base, 8 bases remained unmatched. CDR3 nucleotide sequence: TGTGCCAGTAGTATGGCACAGGGGGTTTCTTCTGGGGCCAACGTCCTGACTTTC. Translated: CASSMAQGVSSGANVLTF. The full variable domain, with the rest looked up from reference TRBV19 and TRBJ2-6, is DGGITQSPKYLFRKEGQNVTLSCEQNLNHDAMYWYRQDPGQGLRLIYYSQIVNDFQKGDIAEGYSVSREKKESFPLTVTSAQKNPTAFYLCASSMAQGVSSGANVLTFGAGSRLTVL.

This clone has more than one count but fewer than ten. The chain is built from TRBV11-3 and TRBJ2-1, with D possibly matching TRBD2 (6 bases). The CDR3 spans 13 residues. Trimming took 6 bases from V and 6 from J, leaving 12 bases between them. Germline-derived CDR1 and CDR2 are SGHNT and YENEEA. This CDR3 reads CASSSTRTNEQFF. The CDR3 DNA reads as TGTGCCAGCAGTTCGACTAGGACCAATGAGCAGTTCTTC.

The gene calls are TRBV28 and TRBJ1-2; D is unclear. Trimming shortened V by 7 bases and J by 4 bases, and 13 bases separated the two germline ends. The CDR3 sequence is 13 residues long. Germline V gene sequence: CDR1 MDHEN, CDR2 SYDVKM. The CDR3 nucleotides are TGTGCCAGCACCACCGGGAGGGCCTATGGCTACACCTTC. Its translation is CASTTGRAYGYTF.

The gene calls are TRBV28 and TRBJ1-3; D remains unclear. The CDR3 has 14 amino acids. Trimming shortened V by 5 bases and J by 0 bases, and 8 bases separated the two germline ends. Germline loops: CDR1 MDHEN, CDR2 SYDVKM. As DNA, the CDR3 is TGTGCCAGCAGTGCACGAGACTCTGGAAACACCATATATTTT. Its translation: CASSARDSGNTIYF.

This chain links TRBV27 with TRBJ1-2; a weak D match, TRBD1 (5 bases). The V end was cut by 8 bases, the J end by 4 bases, with 20 bases between. The germline V gene has CDR1 MNHEY and CDR2 SMNVEV (reference sequence). The CDR3 is 15 residues long. CDR3 nucleotide sequence: TGTGCCAGCTCTCGGGGGGAGAAAACCACCTATGGCTACACCTTC. It specifies CASSRGEKTTYGYTF.

This clone is a singleton in its sample. The rearrangement links TRBV4-3 to TRBJ1-3; D is perhaps TRBD1 (5 bases). The CDR3 is made up of 16 amino acids. The V end lost 1 base, the J end lost 2 bases, and 12 bases lay between the germline ends. CDR1 is LGHNA and CDR2 is YSLEER in the germline V gene. The CDR3 nucleotides are TGCGCCAGCAGCCAAGGTCAGGGACTGGCTGGAAACACCATATATTTT. It yields the protein CASSQGQGLAGNTIYF.

This sequence joins TRBV11-3 and TRBJ2-1, with 15 bases that match TRBD2. CDR1 is SGHNT, CDR2 YENEEA, per germline. CDR3 length: 17 residues. J was trimmed by 2 bases and V by 4 bases; bases with no gene match: 3. CDR3 sequence: CASSSGLAGGAYNEQFF. In DNA form, the CDR3 reads TGTGCCAGCAGCTCGGGACTAGCGGGGGGTGCCTACAATGAGCAGTTCTTC.

This chain joins TRBV28 and TRBJ1-2; D is perhaps TRBD1 (6 bases). CDR1 and CDR2 from the germline V gene are MDHEN and SYDVKM. CDR3 size: 14 residues. V lost 1 base to trimming and J lost 10 bases, with 16 bases between them. CDR3 protein: CASSLLVGGANYTF. CDR3 coding DNA: TGTGCCAGCAGTTTATTGGTAGGGGGAGCTAACTACACCTTC.

The CDR3 loop is CASSLAFQETQYF. The CDR3 DNA is TGTGCCAGCAGCTTGGCCTTCCAAGAGACCCAGTACTTC. The V and J genes are TRBV5-6 and TRBJ2-5; no definite D call. The CDR3 runs 13 residues. Trimming removed 0 bases from V and 1 base from J, with 4 bases in between. Per germline, CDR1 SGHDT and CDR2 YYEEEE.

V usage is TRBV11-2 and J usage is TRBJ2-6; tentatively, D is TRBD1 (7 bases). The length of the CDR3 is 19 residues. V lost 1 base and J lost 0, with 16 bases in between. Germline CDR1 SGHAT, CDR2 FQNNGV. CDR3 sequence (DNA): TGTGCCAGCAGCTTAGTAGGGCGGGACAGCTTCTCTGGGGCCAACGTCCTGACTTTC. It translates to CASSLVGRDSFSGANVLTF.

The V gene is TRBV7-9, the J gene TRBJ2-1; D unresolved. Germline V lookup: CDR1 SEHNR, CDR2 FQNEAQ (reference sequence). Trimming removed 4 bases from V and 0 bases from J, with 13 bases in between. This CDR3 region has 16 residues. The CDR3 nucleotides are TGTGCCAGCAGCTCCCTTGCCAAGAGCTCCTACAATGAGCAGTTCTTC. This sequence encodes CASSSLAKSSYNEQFF.

This clone was seen only a few times. The chain employs TRBV18 and TRBJ2-2; 9 nucleotides line up with TRBD1. V was pared by 4 bases and J by 3 bases, with 12 bases of the junction left unmatched. In germline, CDR1 is KGHSH, CDR2 LQKENI. The CDR3 spans 18 residues. Here the CDR3 DNA reads TGTGCCAGCTCACAGACCGGGACAGGGTCGGTGGACACCGGGGAGCTGTTTTTT. Residues: CASSQTGTGSVDTGELFF. Full variable domain (remainder filled in from reference TRBV18 and TRBJ2-2): NAGVMQNPRHLVRRRGQEARLRCSPMKGHSHVYWYRQLPEEGLKFMVYLQKENIIDESGMPKERFSAEFPKEGPSILRIQQVVRGDSAAYFCASSQTGTGSVDTGELFFGEGSRLTVL.

This clone has just a few counts. The chain joins TRBV4-3 to TRBJ2-1; D might be TRBD2 (6 bases). Trimming stripped 3 bases from V and 13 bases from J, with 19 bases between. From germline, CDR1 is LGHNA and CDR2 YSLEER. The length of the CDR3 is 14 residues. The CDR3 protein is CASSHTREQETQFF. DNA for the CDR3: TGCGCCAGCAGCCATACCCGGGAGCAAGAAACTCAGTTCTTC.